The rows below give T cell receptor beta chains drawn from one sample of a study of graft-versus-host responses after intestinal transplantation. Clones were read by immunoSEQ multiplex PCR, and TCRdb kept only the in-frame ones, dropping some. The data show 55,000 to 70,000 clones, around nine tenths seen once. The input for sequencing was PBMCs, taken approximately four months after intestinal transplantation. The receptors derive from a human patient who received an intestinal transplant, so some T cells may come from the graft donor. The conserved cysteine and the conserved F or W are not part of the CDR3 here. Expanded clones are given a class, and other clones once, few, many or no size at all.

size | J | V | CDR3
NA | TRBJ2-7 | TRBV10-3 | AISDGQNLLYEQY
NA | TRBJ2-5 | TRBV29-1 | SVDSGWY
NA | TRBJ1-2 | TRBV27 | ASSITGGAIDYGYT
NA | TRBJ2-7 | TRBV7-5 | ARRKPGTSSYEQY
few | TRBJ2-1 | TRBV6-6 | ASTLAGASYNEQF
NA | TRBJ1-4 | TRBV1 | TSFLTGHNEKLF
NA | TRBJ2-7 | TRBV6-5 | ASRVFGEGLYEQY
NA | TRBJ2-6 | TRBV27 | ASSLRSGANVLT
NA | TRBJ1-6 | TRBV6-6 | ASRSNSPLH
once | TRBJ1-5 | TRBV9 | ASSPREGNQPQH
NA | TRBJ2-4 | TRBV2 | ASSRYGQGKENIQY